The 21 T cell receptor beta chains listed next were all sequenced from one sample in a study of identical twins. TCRdb analysed the 5' RACE reads with MiXCR anew, one entry per CDR3 protein. The profile covers fewer than 250,000 distinct CDR3 sequences, with about 16% appearing a single time and 35% to 50% taken by the ten largest. The sample also formed part of further work on T cells expressing NK-cell markers.

Sequencing was carried out using CD8+ T cells sorted from blood. These receptors were obtained from a young woman in good health.

This clonotype was seen more than once but under ten times. V usage is TRBV5-1 and J usage is TRBJ1-1, with 7 bases fitting TRBD1. The CDR3 is 15 residues long. Germline trimming cut 4 bases from V and 3 bases from J; bases unmatched to any gene: 9. Germline assignment: CDR1 SGHRS and CDR2 YFSETQ. The DNA of the CDR3 is TGCGCCAGCAGCCACCCGGAGACAGGGTACACTGAAGCTTTCTTT. It is translated as CASSHPETGYTEAFF.

The DNA for the CDR3 is TGTGCCAGCAGCCAAGGGACAGGGGGTTTCCAGCCCCAGCATTTT. Its translation: CASSQGTGGFQPQHF. The chain employs TRBV7-9 and TRBJ1-5, with 11 bases matching TRBD1. The trim removed 5 bases at V and 7 bases at J, leaving 7 bases unmatched. The CDR3 totals 15 residues. CDR1 is SEHNR, CDR2 FQNEAQ, per germline (reference sequence).

The V and J genes are TRBV29-1 and TRBJ2-1; D may be TRBD1 or TRBD2 (5 bases each). V gave up 4 bases and J gave up 4 bases, with 14 bases separating them. The CDR3 is 14 residues long. Germline V gene sequence: CDR1 SQVTM, CDR2 ANQGSEA. DNA for the CDR3: TGCAGCGTTGTGGGGGACGGCACATACAATGAGCAGTTCTTC. Protein: CSVVGDGTYNEQFF.

The V call is TRBV4-1, the J call TRBJ2-7; weak D call: TRBD1 (5 bases). This CDR3 region has 14 residues. Germline V gives CDR1 MGHRA, CDR2 YSYEKL. V shed 4 bases and J shed 5 bases, with 15 bases lying between them. In DNA, the CDR3 is TGCGCCAGCAGCCTTACCACAGGATTCGACGAGCAGTACTTC. Its protein product is CASSLTTGFDEQYF.

The CDR3 sequence: CASSLDLGQETQYF. The CDR3, as DNA: TGCGCCAGCAGCTTGGATTTGGGTCAAGAGACCCAGTACTTC. The J gene is TRBJ2-5, the V gene TRBV5-1; no firm D call. With 0 bases removed from V and 2 bases from J, the gap between germline ends came to 8 bases. This CDR3 contains 14 residues. CDR1 is SGHRS and CDR2 is YFSETQ in the germline V gene. Looking up the rest from reference TRBV5-1 and TRBJ2-5 gives the full variable domain: KAGVTQTPRYLIKTRGQQVTLSCSPISGHRSVSWYQQTPGQGLQFLFEYFSETQRNKGNFPGRFSGRQFSNSRSEMNVSTLELGDSALYLCASSLDLGQETQYFGPGTRLLVL.

The chain joins TRBV5-1 to TRBJ1-1; TRBD1 matches at 9 bases. Germline V CDR1 and CDR2: SGHRS, YFSETQ. With 3 bases clipped from V and 4 bases from J, the junction kept 7 bases outside the gene matches. This CDR3 comprises 15 residues. The CDR3 region is CASSWTGTGFTEAFF. The DNA for the CDR3 is TGCGCCAGCAGCTGGACCGGGACAGGGTTCACTGAAGCTTTCTTT.

The V gene is TRBV20-1, the J gene TRBJ1-1; no clear D. From germline, CDR1 is DFQATT and CDR2 SNEGSKA (reference sequence). Trimming stripped 6 bases from V and 4 bases from J, with 12 bases between. This CDR3 has 12 residues. CDR3 in amino acids: CSARVVGTEAFF. The CDR3 coding sequence is TGCAGTGCGAGGGTAGTGGGCACTGAAGCTTTCTTT.

This clonotype was recorded a few times. V gene TRBV29-1 combines with J gene TRBJ2-2; 8 nucleotides agree with TRBD1. CDR3 length: 12 amino acids. Germline CDR1 reads SQVTM; CDR2 reads ANQGSEA. V was pared by 6 bases and J by 5 bases, with 2 bases of the junction left unmatched. The CDR3 region is CSVTGETGELFF. DNA for the CDR3: TGCAGCGTGACAGGGGAGACCGGGGAGCTGTTTTTT.

In the case of this clonotype: A much more abundant neighbour one base away suggests this may be a read error. The chain recombines TRBV10-3 with TRBJ2-3; D is undetermined. The germline gives CDR1 ENHRY, CDR2 SYGVKD. V was cut by 2 bases and J by 3 bases, with 0 bases left in between. The CDR3 is 11 residues long. CDR3 protein: CAISETDTQYF. CDR3 DNA sequence: TGTGCCATCAGTGAGACAGATACGCAGTATTTT.

This clonotype was counted only a few times. This chain connects TRBV3-1 to TRBJ1-2, with TRBD1 identical over 10 bases. Per germline, CDR1 LGHDT and CDR2 YNNKEL (reference sequence). V shed 5 bases and J 4 bases; nucleotides not matched to a gene: 10. The CDR3 is 16 residues long. Here the CDR3 reads CASSTPTGGFIYGYTF. CDR3 bases: TGTGCCAGCAGCACTCCGACAGGGGGCTTTATCTATGGCTACACCTTC.

The sample holds a few counts of this clonotype. V gene TRBV7-8 combines with J gene TRBJ2-2, with D perhaps matching TRBD1 or TRBD2 (7 bases each). Trimming pared 6 bases from V and 7 bases from J, leaving 27 bases between. Germline V gene sequence: CDR1 SGHVS, CDR2 FQNEAQ. CDR3 length: 18 amino acids. The CDR3 loop reads CASRLPRGGETRVGELFF. The CDR3 DNA reads as TGTGCCAGCAGACTCCCCAGGGGGGGGGAAACTAGGGTCGGGGAGCTGTTTTTT.

CDR3 amino acids: CASGESHRRTSGGYNEQFF. The CDR3 region has the DNA TGTGCTAGTGGTGAATCGCATCGCCGGACTAGCGGGGGTTACAATGAGCAGTTCTTC. This sequence joins TRBV12-5 and TRBJ2-1; 13 positions agree with TRBD2. CDR1 LGHNT and CDR2 FRNRAP come from the germline V gene. The CDR3 totals 19 residues. After removal of 5 bases from V and 4 bases from J, the junction contained 14 bases not matched to a gene.

This clonotype was seen more than once but under ten times. The rearrangement links TRBV29-1 to TRBJ2-7; no firm D call. The V and J ends lost 4 bases and 2 bases respectively, with 9 bases between them. Germline-derived CDR1 and CDR2 are SQVTM and ANQGSEA. The CDR3 is made up of 12 amino acids. This CDR3 is CSVVSVTYEQYF. CDR3 in DNA: TGCAGCGTTGTAAGTGTTACCTACGAGCAGTACTTC.

V is TRBV5-1 and J is TRBJ1-1; tentatively, D is TRBD1 (6 bases). The germline V gene has CDR1 SGHRS and CDR2 YFSETQ. The CDR3 loop spans 13 amino acids. The V gene lost 0 bases and the J gene lost 6 bases, with 9 bases spanning the gap. The CDR3 protein is CASSLGGTSEAFF. In DNA form, the CDR3 reads TGCGCCAGCAGCTTGGGGGGGACATCTGAAGCTTTCTTT.

This clonotype was seen more than once but under ten times. V gene TRBV12-3 or TRBV12-4 combines with J gene TRBJ2-1, with D hard to call. V lost 7 bases and J 0 bases, leaving 13 bases between the germline ends. The CDR3 length is 15 residues. CDR3 region: CASTWGLSSYNEQFF. CDR3 bases: TGTGCCAGCACTTGGGGTCTCAGCTCCTACAATGAGCAGTTCTTC.

The chain uses TRBV5-1 and TRBJ2-1, with 8 bases that match TRBD1. This CDR3 is 13 amino acids long. V shed 4 bases and J 8 bases; nucleotides not matched to a gene: 5. Per germline, CDR1 SGHRS and CDR2 YFSETQ. The CDR3 DNA reads as TGCGCCAGCAGCACGGACAGGGCCGATGAGCAGTTCTTC. As protein: CASSTDRADEQFF. Together with reference TRBV5-1 and TRBJ2-1, the CDR3 gives the full variable domain: KAGVTQTPRYLIKTRGQQVTLSCSPISGHRSVSWYQQTPGQGLQFLFEYFSETQRNKGNFPGRFSGRQFSNSRSEMNVSTLELGDSALYLCASSTDRADEQFFGPGTRLTVL.

The chain combines TRBV12-3 or TRBV12-4 with TRBJ1-1, with 8 bases lining up with TRBD1. The CDR3 runs 11 residues. Trimming at V came to 6 bases and at J to 6 bases, leaving 0 bases not matched to a gene. The CDR3 loop reads CASRTGAEAFF. CDR3 nucleotide sequence: TGTGCCAGCAGGACAGGGGCTGAAGCTTTCTTT.

The chain employs TRBV7-8 and TRBJ2-1; 7 nucleotides agree with TRBD2. The V gene's germline CDR1 is SGHVS and CDR2 FQNEAQ. This CDR3 comprises 15 residues. Trimming cost V 1 base and J 6 bases; bases outside gene matches: 6. CDR3 DNA sequence: TGTGCCAGCAGCTTAGTGGAAGGCGGGAGCAATGAGCAGTTCTTC. Translating it yields CASSLVEGGSNEQFF.

As DNA, the CDR3 is TGTGCCAGCAGTTTCTTTGCGGGGGGTGTACATGAGCAGTTCTTC. Its translation is CASSFFAGGVHEQFF. The V call is TRBV27, the J call TRBJ2-1, with 8 bases lining up with TRBD2. This CDR3 is built from 15 residues. Per the germline V gene, CDR1 is MNHEY and CDR2 is SMNVEV (reference sequence). Losses at the gene ends were 3 bases for V and 8 bases for J; bases not matched to a gene: 9.

The chain joins TRBV5-5 to TRBJ1-1; D ambiguous. The germline V gene encodes CDR1 SGHKS and CDR2 YYEKEE (reference sequence). This CDR3 spans 15 amino acids. Deletions cut 1 base from V and 2 bases from J, with 12 bases between. In DNA, the CDR3 is TGTGCCAGCAGCTTGTCCCCGGACCTAAACACTGAAGCTTTCTTT. It yields the protein CASSLSPDLNTEAFF. The variable domain in full, completed from reference TRBV5-5 and TRBJ1-1, reads DAGVTQSPTHLIKTRGQQVTLRCSPISGHKSVSWYQQVLGQGPQFIFQYYEKEERGRGNFPDRFSARQFPNYSSELNVNALLLGDSALYLCASSLSPDLNTEAFFGQGTRLTVV.

The genes are TRBV27 and TRBJ2-4; no reliable D call. Germline CDR1 MNHEY, CDR2 SMNVEV (reference sequence). The CDR3 has 16 residues. Trimming took off 4 bases at V and 0 bases at J, with 13 bases between the two ends. CDR3 residues: CASSSLRKLAKNIQYF. The CDR3 bases are TGTGCCAGCAGTTCCCTAAGAAAATTAGCCAAAAACATTCAGTACTTC.